Below are 22 T cell receptor beta chains sequenced from a single sample in a study of T cells in Graves' hyperthyroidism and ophthalmopathy. From RNA transcripts, TCR beta CDR3 regions were amplified. The primer set for the first-round RT-PCR of the TCR CDR3 was HTBI. TCRdb reprocessed the multiplex PCR reads via MiXCR and lists one record per CDR3 protein. The sample has about 770,000 distinct CDR3 sequences, roughly a sixth seen once. The sequenced sample consisted of blood. Receptors were obtained from a woman in her forties or fifties with Graves' hyperthyroidism that later progressed to Graves' ophthalmopathy.

The V gene is TRBV29-1, the J gene TRBJ2-1; 10 bases agree with TRBD2. From germline, CDR1 is SQVTM and CDR2 ANQGSEA. V trimming: 6 bases; J trimming: 4 bases; junction bases outside the gene matches: 3. The CDR3 totals 13 residues. CDR3: CSVGLAVYNEQFF. In DNA form, the CDR3 reads TGCAGCGTCGGACTAGCGGTATACAATGAGCAGTTCTTC.

This clonotype has just a few counts. The CDR3 DNA is TGCGCCAGCAGCCCGATAGGCGCGAACAATGAGCAGTTCTTC. Translation: CASSPIGANNEQFF. This rearrangement joins TRBV5-1 to TRBJ2-1, with D unresolved. V shed 4 bases and J shed 5 bases, with 13 bases lying between them. Per germline, CDR1 SGHRS and CDR2 YFSETQ. The CDR3 extends over 14 amino acids.

There are a few counts of this clonotype. This sequence joins TRBV7-8 and TRBJ2-5; TRBD1 matches 8 bases. The ends lost 5 bases at V and 3 bases at J; junction bases unmatched: 11. The germline V gene encodes CDR1 SGHVS and CDR2 FQNEAQ. This CDR3 spans 16 amino acids. Here the CDR3 DNA reads TGTGCCAGCAGCCGCAGTGGGACAGGAGAGAAAGAGACCCAGTACTTC. This codes for CASSRSGTGEKETQYF.

This clonotype was observed a handful of times. The chain has TRBV4-1 and TRBJ1-1; weak D call: TRBD1 (6 bases). This CDR3 comprises 17 residues. The germline CDR1 and CDR2 sequences are MGHRA and YSYEKL. V was shortened by 4 bases and J by 4 bases, with 22 bases between the two germline ends. The CDR3 loop reads CASSRTGTPIGGTEAFF. CDR3 nucleotides: TGCGCCAGCAGCCGCACTGGGACACCGATCGGCGGCACTGAAGCTTTCTTT.

This clonotype has only a few counts. Compared with germline, one end of the junction differs, possibly owing to a read error. This rearrangement joins TRBV6-2 or TRBV6-3 to TRBJ2-1, with no clear D. The CDR3 runs 11 residues. Germline-derived CDR1 and CDR2 are MNHEY and SVGEGT. The CDR3 DNA is TGTGCCAGCAGTACAGCTATTGAGCTGTTCTTC. Translation: CASSTAIELFF.

This clonotype was counted between two and nine times. V and J are TRBV3-1 and TRBJ2-5; 11 nucleotides match TRBD2. With V trimmed by 2 bases and J by 2 bases, 4 bases remained unmatched. The CDR3 has 16 residues. Germline V lookup: CDR1 LGHDT, CDR2 YNNKEL (reference sequence). CDR3 bases: TGTGCCAGCAGCCAAATACTAGCGGGGGAGCAAGAGACCCAGTACTTC. This codes for CASSQILAGEQETQYF.

This clonotype showed up many times. The chain is built from TRBV18 and TRBJ1-2; TRBD1 agrees at 8 bases. From germline, CDR1 is KGHSH and CDR2 LQKENI. The trim removed 3 bases at V and 2 bases at J, leaving 5 bases unmatched. The CDR3 is 15 amino acids. The DNA of the CDR3 is TGTGCCAGCTCACCGTCGGGACAGGTCAACTATGGCTACACCTTC. As protein: CASSPSGQVNYGYTF.

This sequence joins TRBV13 and TRBJ2-2; D unclear. Trimming removed 2 bases from V and 6 bases from J, with 7 bases in between. The CDR3 length is 13 residues. Germline V gene lookup returns CDR1 PRHDT and CDR2 FYEKMQ (reference sequence). Written as DNA, the CDR3 is TGTGCCAGCAGCTTATATACAGCCGGGGAGCTGTTTTTT. Its translation: CASSLYTAGELFF.

The gene calls are TRBV6-5 and TRBJ2-5; D possibly corresponds to TRBD2 (6 bases). Trimming stripped 2 bases from V and 7 bases from J, with 11 bases between. Germline assignment: CDR1 MNHEY and CDR2 SVGAGI. The CDR3 sequence is 13 residues long. This chain's CDR3 is CASSYGSEGTQYF. The CDR3 DNA sequence: TGTGCCAGCAGTTACGGGTCGGAGGGGACCCAGTACTTC.

This clonotype came up many times. The chain employs TRBV20-1 and TRBJ2-7, with 11 bases that match TRBD1. From germline, CDR1 is DFQATT and CDR2 SNEGSKA (reference sequence). V dropped 1 base and J dropped 0; count of bases not matched to a gene: 5. The CDR3 length is 16 residues. CDR3 sequence: CSARVRDRGFSYEQYF. CDR3 in DNA: TGCAGTGCTAGAGTTAGGGACAGGGGGTTCTCCTACGAGCAGTACTTC.

This clonotype came up a few times. This sequence joins TRBV20-1 and TRBJ2-5; the match to TRBD2 covers 9 bases. There are 16 residues in the CDR3. V gave up 1 base and J gave up 5 bases; unmatched junction bases: 11. CDR1 is DFQATT and CDR2 is SNEGSKA in the germline V gene (reference sequence). This CDR3 is CSARVAGGIGGETQYF. The CDR3, as DNA: TGCAGTGCTAGAGTGGCGGGAGGGATTGGCGGGGAGACCCAGTACTTC.

This clonotype has a count of ten or more. The chain recombines TRBV7-8 with TRBJ1-5; the match to TRBD1 covers 10 bases. This CDR3 contains 15 residues. Germline V gives CDR1 SGHVS, CDR2 FQNEAQ. The J segment lost 6 bases and the V segment lost 1 base, leaving 3 bases of the junction unmatched. The CDR3 nucleotides are TGTGCCAGCAGCTTAGGACAGGGGGCTTTTCAGCCCCAGCATTTT. Translated: CASSLGQGAFQPQHF. Combining the CDR3 with reference TRBV7-8 and TRBJ1-5 gives the whole variable domain GAGVSQSPRYKVAKRGQDVALRCDPISGHVSLFWYQQALGQGPEFLTYFQNEAQLDKSGLPSDRFFAERPEGSVSTLKIQRTQQEDSAVYLCASSLGQGAFQPQHFGDGTRLSIL.

With regard to this clonotype: It may be a read error: a sequence one base away is much more abundant. This sequence joins TRBV3-1 and TRBJ1-2; tentatively, D is TRBD1 (6 bases). CDR3 size: 16 residues. Per the germline V gene, CDR1 is LGHDT and CDR2 is YNNKEL (reference sequence). The V end lost 1 base, the J end lost 4 bases, and 16 bases lay between the germline ends. This CDR3 reads CASSQGWLEDSYGYTF. CDR3 DNA: TGTGCCAGCAGCCAAGGCTGGCTCGAGGACAGCTATGGCTACACCTTC. Full variable domain (rest looked up from reference TRBV3-1 and TRBJ1-2): DTAVSQTPKYLVTQMGNDKSIKCEQNLGHDTMYWYKQDSKKFLKIMFSYNNKELIINETVPNRFSPKSPDKAHLNLHINSLELGDSAVYFCASSQGWLEDSYGYTFGSGTRLTVV.

This clonotype was seen repeatedly, ten times or more. The chain links TRBV11-2 to TRBJ2-7; TRBD1 or TRBD2 may be the D gene (5 bases each). The V gene lost 5 bases and the J gene lost 3 bases, with 14 bases spanning the gap. Germline loops: CDR1 SGHAT, CDR2 FQNNGV. The CDR3 runs to 14 residues. CDR3 residues: CASSMGTARYEQYF. As DNA, the CDR3 is TGTGCCAGCAGCATGGGGACCGCTCGCTACGAGCAGTACTTC.

The DNA of the CDR3 is TGTGCCAGTCGCCCCGATCGTGGAGAGACCCAGTACTTC. Protein: CASRPDRGETQYF. The rearrangement joins TRBV19 to TRBJ2-5; D is ambiguous. CDR3 length: 13 amino acids. The germline V gene has CDR1 LNHDA and CDR2 SQIVND (reference sequence). V lost 8 bases and J lost 4, with 14 bases in between.

The genes are TRBV12-3 or TRBV12-4 and TRBJ2-2; maybe TRBD2 (6 bases). This CDR3 spans 14 amino acids. Trimming took 2 bases from V and 4 from J, leaving 8 bases between them. This CDR3 is CASSLIGGTGELFF. In nucleotides, the CDR3 is TGTGCCAGCAGTTTAATCGGGGGCACCGGGGAGCTGTTTTTT.

This clonotype was counted many times. The chain has TRBV9 and TRBJ1-5; D gene unclear. Germline values: CDR1 SGDLS, CDR2 YYNGEE. The CDR3 runs 14 residues. The ends were cut back, 0 bases at V and 2 bases at J, with 6 bases in the middle. DNA of the CDR3: TGTGCCAGCAGCGTAGGGGGAGGCAATCAGCCCCAGCATTTT. Its protein product is CASSVGGGNQPQHF.

The chain uses TRBV9 and TRBJ1-2; D is ambiguous. Per the germline V gene, CDR1 is SGDLS and CDR2 is YYNGEE. The V end lost 3 bases, the J end lost 8 bases, and 17 bases lay between the germline ends. This CDR3 has 14 amino acids. Here the CDR3 reads CASSAQALIGGYTF. The CDR3 nucleotides are TGTGCCAGCAGCGCCCAGGCCCTGATTGGAGGCTACACCTTC.

Comments on this clonotype: Because the CDR3 is missing its conserved closing phenylalanine or tryptophan, this is likely a read error. The chain carries TRBV6-2 or TRBV6-3 and TRBJ1-5, with a weak D call TRBD1 (5 bases). Germline V gives CDR1 MNHEY, CDR2 SVGEGT. The CDR3 is 15 amino acids. The V gene lost 3 bases and the J gene lost 0 bases, with 9 bases spanning the gap. The CDR3, as DNA: TGTGCCAGCAGTTATTCGGGGGGTAGCAATCAGCCCCAGCATCTT. It yields the protein CASSYSGGSNQPQHL.

This clonotype came up many times. The chain has TRBV11-1 and TRBJ1-2; D is unclear. With 5 bases removed from V and 8 bases from J, the gap between germline ends came to 15 bases. The germline CDR1 and CDR2 sequences are SGHAT and FQDESV (reference sequence). The CDR3 length is 13 residues. In DNA form, the CDR3 reads TGTGCCAGCAGCCCTAGGAACACTTGGGGCTACACCTTC. This gives the protein CASSPRNTWGYTF.

The chain combines TRBV29-1 with TRBJ1-5; D uncertain. The CDR3 runs to 13 residues. Germline CDR1 and CDR2: SQVTM and ANQGSEA. The germline V and J ends were trimmed by 4 bases and 4 bases, with 11 bases remaining between them. CDR3 region: CSVAMGWNQPQHF. In nucleotides, the CDR3 is TGCAGCGTTGCGATGGGTTGGAATCAGCCCCAGCATTTT.

The chain uses TRBV6-1 and TRBJ1-1; 7 nucleotides line up with TRBD1. The germline V gene has CDR1 MNHNS and CDR2 SASEGT. J was trimmed by 1 base and V by 6 bases; bases with no gene match: 5. CDR3 length: 14 amino acids. The CDR3 DNA sequence: TGTGCCAGCAGGGGGACAGTACGGAACACTGAAGCTTTCTTT. Translating gives CASRGTVRNTEAFF.